This T cell receptor beta chain was sequenced during a study of blood T cell repertoires in COVID-19. Across the study: The samples span acute and convalescent COVID-19 from the United States, Italy and Spain. The analysed material was cDNA or gDNA that came from T cells, B-cell-depleted T cells, or PBMCs.

This clone occurred once. Methods used by the authors: Reference gene primer amplification gave estimated nucleated cell counts. Data came from immunoSEQ multiplex PCR; TCRdb stores just in-frame clones and leaves some out. Clone size and V and J calls were adopted from that table, with D and trimming inferred from the DNA. The sample holds 150,000 to 200,000 clones, around 86% seen once. The CDR3 is 16 amino acids. The V end was cut by 1 base, the J end by 0 bases, with 13 bases between. Germline CDR1 and CDR2: GTSNPN and SVGIG (reference sequence). The V and J genes are TRBV30 and TRBJ1-3, with a weak D call TRBD1 (5 bases). The clonotype originates from a woman aged 70-85 years with COVID-19, enrolled during active disease. The sequenced sample consisted of peripheral blood. The CDR3 bases are TGTGCCTGGAGTGGTGGGGCCGGAAGCTCTGGAAACACCATATATTTT. Its protein product is CAWSGGAGSSGNTIYF.